One T cell receptor beta chain is described in this entry. This sample was included in a study of human T cells and chemical hapten exposure. Study as a whole: How much TCR each sample yielded varied, mostly because pooled library volumes differed slightly.

Time point specified: patch test 3, about 24 weeks after DPC sensitization. The treatment is: therapeutic diphenylcyclopropenone sensitization with weekly scalp DPC. Via MiXCR, TCRdb re-called the RACE reads, giving one row per CDR3 protein. The sample has just over 95,000 distinct CDR3 sequences; 25% to 35% are singletons. V was trimmed by 5 bases and J by 5 bases, leaving 9 bases between them. Per the germline V gene, CDR1 is SGHNT and CDR2 is YENEEA. This CDR3 comprises 13 residues. This clonotype was obtained from a man in his forties with alopecia areata. Some clones in this sample may be carry-over from other donors' samples. The sample in question was whole blood, obtained in connection with sensitization to the hapten diphenylcyclopropenone (DPC). V is TRBV11-3 and J is TRBJ2-2; D unresolved. CDR3 nucleotide sequence: TGTGCCAGCAGCCCCACCCGGACCGGGGAGCTGTTTTTT. This gives the protein CASSPTRTGELFF.